Listed below are T cell receptor beta chains from one sample, sequenced in a study of cytomegalovirus exposure and HLA in healthy donors. Repertoires were generated with immunoSEQ multiplex PCR, while TCRdb's copy carries only in-frame clones and drops some. The table shows around 99,000 clones, with 73% occurring only once. Sequencing was performed on PBMCs. All receptors come from a middle-aged man in good health and CMV-seronegative. The conserved cysteine and the conserved F or W are not part of the CDR3 here. A D gene is named only where the DNA matches it firmly.

D	V	J	CDR3
NA	TRBV10-3	TRBJ2-7	AISDSTRQNEQY
NA	TRBV6-1	TRBJ2-7	ASSESGAPYEQY
TRBD2	TRBV15	TRBJ2-2	ATSDKGWRGDDTGELF
NA	TRBV2	TRBJ1-2	ASSEAYGYT
TRBD1	TRBV5-6	NA	ASSSDRGRAYEQY
TRBD1	TRBV29-1	TRBJ1-2	SVGGQGSGYT
TRBD1	TRBV5-4	TRBJ2-1	ASSSPTGANEQF
NA	TRBV9	TRBJ1-6	ASSVGGSNNSPLH
NA	TRBV4-3	TRBJ1-2	ASSPMDSHYGYT
NA	TRBV4-3	TRBJ2-3	ASSQDWGAGTDTQY
TRBD2	TRBV5-4	TRBJ2-1	ASSPTAGGPNEQF
TRBD2	TRBV9	TRBJ2-6	ASSPYPGLAGRGANVLT
NA	TRBV27	TRBJ2-7	ASSPSLGAYYEQY
TRBD1	TRBV19	TRBJ1-1	ASSIPGGQGYTEAF
TRBD1	TRBV10-3	TRBJ2-7	AISQGAGEQY
TRBD1	TRBV2	TRBJ2-1	ARTGQGADEQF
NA	TRBV30	TRBJ2-1	AWSLFSSGGYNEQF
NA	TRBV6-6	TRBJ1-1	ASSYSRGGTEAF
NA	TRBV7-9	TRBJ1-1	ASRFISMETEAF
NA	TRBV5-1	TRBJ2-6	ASSLGSGANVLT
TRBD2	TRBV6-4	TRBJ2-3	AKAPLAGGLGTDTQY
TRBD1	TRBV9	TRBJ1-3	ASSATGVSGNTIY
NA	TRBV27	TRBJ1-3	ASIYVGEPGNTIY
NA	TRBV29-1	TRBJ2-7	SAKQGSYEQY
NA	TRBV11-3	TRBJ1-1	ASPVTEAF
NA	TRBV6-5	TRBJ2-7	ASSTQGWGSYEQY
NA	TRBV19	TRBJ1-5	ASSFTAYSNQPQH
TRBD1	TRBV11-1	TRBJ1-4	ASSYGTGPNEKLF
TRBD1	TRBV7-2	TRBJ1-2	ASSRDSFNYGYT
TRBD2	TRBV19	TRBJ2-5	ASSTQRGGGGKETQY
NA	TRBV6-1	TRBJ1-1	ASPGLNTEAF
NA	TRBV5-1	TRBJ1-1	ASSFPRGSNTEAF
TRBD2	TRBV28	TRBJ2-4	ASSLVGGGAKNIQY
TRBD2	TRBV19	TRBJ2-7	ASSPPAGGLLHEQY
NA	TRBV20-1	TRBJ2-3	SGEVEDTQY
NA	TRBV7-9	TRBJ2-7	SSSLDGGEQY
TRBD1	TRBV19	TRBJ2-7	ASSSPGTGVGEQY
NA	TRBV27	TRBJ2-3	ASSLTGNTDTQY
NA	TRBV9	TRBJ2-2	ASSVEVAVVTGELF
TRBD1	TRBV7-6	TRBJ2-5	ASSRADRGWETQY
NA	TRBV5-1	TRBJ2-5	ASSLAREYGTQY
TRBD1	TRBV9	TRBJ1-1	ASSDGTANTEAF
NA	TRBV6-1	TRBJ1-1	ASSEDYLAF
TRBD2	TRBV7-2	TRBJ2-4	ASGTSRSGTKNIQY
NA	TRBV7-3	TRBJ2-3	ASSLTEGMDTQY
NA	TRBV27	TRBJ2-1	ASSSRVGGNEQF
NA	TRBV5-6	TRBJ2-3	ASSLASAGTSTDTQY